This paragraph reports one TCR beta chain. This record comes from a study of blood T cell repertoires in COVID-19. From germline, CDR1 is LGHNA and CDR2 YSLEER. V lost 0 bases, J lost 7 bases, and 16 bases lay in between. CDR3 size: 17 residues. In the authors' workflow: Quantification of nucleated cells was approximated via reference gene primer amplification. Clones were sequenced by immunoSEQ multiplex PCR, and TCRdb holds only the in-frame ones, with some missing. The V and J calls and clone size come from that table; D and trimming were worked out from the DNA. The table lists 140,000 to 150,000 clones, 75% to 90% of them singletons.

This TCR came from a woman aged 55-69 years with active COVID-19. The gene calls are TRBV4-3 and TRBJ1-6; no clear D. The source material was peripheral blood. CDR3 DNA sequence: TGCGCCAGCAGCCAAGATTCCGGACTCCTCAGAAATTCACCCCTCCACTTT. Translated: CASSQDSGLLRNSPLHF.